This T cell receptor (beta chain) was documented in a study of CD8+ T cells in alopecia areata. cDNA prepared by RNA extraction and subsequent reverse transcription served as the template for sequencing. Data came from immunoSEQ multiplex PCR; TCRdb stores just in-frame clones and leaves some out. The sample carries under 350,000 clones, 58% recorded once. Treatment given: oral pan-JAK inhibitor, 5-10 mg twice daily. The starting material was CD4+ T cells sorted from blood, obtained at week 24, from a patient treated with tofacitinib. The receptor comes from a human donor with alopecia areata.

This CDR3 is CASSLAGGSYEQYF. In DNA, the CDR3 is TGCGCCAGCAGCTTGGCGGGGGGGAGCTACGAGCAGTACTTC. This chain links TRBV5-1 with TRBJ2-5; 8 bases align to TRBD2. Matching the DNA end better, TRBJ2-7 makes the J call doubtful. The CDR3 is 14 residues long. CDR1 and CDR2 (germline): SGHRS, YFSETQ.